This is a list of T cell receptor beta chains from one sample in a study of T cell responses to AZD1222 COVID-19 vaccine. Profiled with immunoSEQ multiplex PCR; TCRdb holds only in-frame clones, not every one. The sample includes about 210,000 clones, 85% to 95% seen only once; the top ten take 1% to 1.5%. Sample: peripheral blood, taken on day 0 of AZD1222 vaccination. All receptors come from an adult in good health. Both conserved end residues are part of each CDR3. The D gene is left open where the match is weak. Not every row has a clone size; where given, it reads once, few, many or a size class.

CDR3 length: 14
J gene: TRBJ1-4
V gene: TRBV19
D gene: NA
clone size: NA
CDR3 DNA: TGTGCCAGTTCCCTTTGGGCAACTAATGAAAAACTGTTTTTT
CDR3 protein: CASSLWATNEKLFF

CDR3 length: 17
J gene: TRBJ1-1
V gene: TRBV24-1
D gene: NA
clone size: NA
CDR3 DNA: TGTGCCACCAGTGAATTACTCCTGGACAGAGAGAACACTGAAGCTTTCTTT
CDR3 protein: CATSELLLDRENTEAFF

CDR3 length: 13
J gene: TRBJ1-2
V gene: TRBV5-1
D gene: NA
clone size: NA
CDR3 DNA: TGCGCCAGCAGCTTGGATCCTAACTATGGCTACACCTTC
CDR3 protein: CASSLDPNYGYTF

CDR3 length: 18
J gene: TRBJ1-5
V gene: TRBV21-1
D gene: NA
clone size: NA
CDR3 DNA: TGTGCCAGCAGCAAAGAAAGGGCCCGGACCTATAGCAATCAGCCCCAGCATTTT
CDR3 protein: CASSKERARTYSNQPQHF

CDR3 length: 15
J gene: TRBJ2-1
V gene: TRBV18
D gene: NA
clone size: NA
CDR3 DNA: TGTGCCAGCTCTCATTACAGGGAAGGCCCGGGTGAGCAGTTCTTC
CDR3 protein: CASSHYREGPGEQFF

CDR3 length: 13
J gene: TRBJ2-3
V gene: TRBV18
D gene: NA
clone size: NA
CDR3 DNA: TGTGCCAGCTCACCCCCAGGATTAGATCCGCAGTATTTT
CDR3 protein: CASSPPGLDPQYF

CDR3 length: 13
J gene: TRBJ1-5
V gene: TRBV24-1
D gene: NA
clone size: NA
CDR3 DNA: TGTGCCACCAGTGGCGGGGGGCACCAGCCCCAGCATTTT
CDR3 protein: CATSGGGHQPQHF

CDR3 length: 14
J gene: TRBJ2-7
V gene: TRBV5-1
D gene: TRBD2
clone size: NA
CDR3 DNA: TGCGCCAGCAGCTTGCTCAGCGGGGGCTACGAGCAGTACTTC
CDR3 protein: CASSLLSGGYEQYF

CDR3 length: 13
J gene: TRBJ1-2
V gene: TRBV7-2
D gene: NA
clone size: NA
CDR3 DNA: TGTGCCAGCAGGACCCCTTTTCCAAGTGGCTACACCTTC
CDR3 protein: CASRTPFPSGYTF

CDR3 length: 12
J gene: TRBJ1-1
V gene: TRBV5-4
D gene: NA
clone size: NA
CDR3 DNA: TGTGCCAGCAGCTCGGGAGGGTATGAAGCTTTCTTT
CDR3 protein: CASSSGGYEAFF

CDR3 length: 16
J gene: TRBJ2-1
V gene: TRBV6-6
D gene: NA
clone size: NA
CDR3 DNA: TGTGCCAGCAGTTACAGGCAGGGGTCCTTCTACAATGAGCAGTTCTTC
CDR3 protein: CASSYRQGSFYNEQFF

CDR3 length: 16
J gene: TRBJ2-3
V gene: TRBV12-5
D gene: NA
clone size: once
CDR3 DNA: TGTGCTAGTGTTCTCGGGGAGGGGGGGATCACAGATACGCAGTATTTT
CDR3 protein: CASVLGEGGITDTQYF

CDR3 length: 15
J gene: TRBJ1-3
V gene: TRBV13
D gene: NA
clone size: NA
CDR3 DNA: TGTGCCAGCAGATTGCAGGGAGGCGGTGGAAACACCATATATTTT
CDR3 protein: CASRLQGGGGNTIYF

CDR3 length: 13
J gene: TRBJ1-1
V gene: TRBV11-3
D gene: TRBD1
clone size: once
CDR3 DNA: TGTGCCAGCAGCCGACAGGGGGACACTGAAGCTTTCTTT
CDR3 protein: CASSRQGDTEAFF

CDR3 length: 12
J gene: TRBJ1-1
V gene: TRBV2
D gene: NA
clone size: NA
CDR3 DNA: TGTGCCAGCGTGAGAGTTAACACTGAAGCTTTCTTT
CDR3 protein: CASVRVNTEAFF

CDR3 length: 15
J gene: TRBJ1-3
V gene: TRBV12-2
D gene: NA
clone size: NA
CDR3 DNA: TGTGCAAGTCGCTTCAGGGTTCGGCCTGGAAACACCATATATTTT
CDR3 protein: CASRFRVRPGNTIYF

CDR3 length: 13
J gene: TRBJ1-6
V gene: TRBV12-3/TRBV12-4
D gene: NA
clone size: NA
CDR3 DNA: TGTGCCAGCAGTGGGCAGTATAATTCACCCCTCCACTTT
CDR3 protein: CASSGQYNSPLHF

CDR3 length: 14
J gene: TRBJ1-3
V gene: TRBV7-9
D gene: NA
clone size: once
CDR3 DNA: TGTGCCAGCAGGCCCCCGGGGTCTGGAAACACCATATATTTT
CDR3 protein: CASRPPGSGNTIYF

CDR3 length: 15
J gene: TRBJ1-1
V gene: TRBV28
D gene: TRBD1
clone size: NA
CDR3 DNA: TGTGCCAGCAGCCCCGGAGGGGGCCGGAACACTGAAGCTTTCTTT
CDR3 protein: CASSPGGGRNTEAFF

CDR3 length: 17
J gene: TRBJ1-6
V gene: TRBV20-1
D gene: TRBD1
clone size: NA
CDR3 DNA: TGCAGTGCTAGTAAGACAGGGACGAGCTCCTATAATTCACCCCTCCACTTT
CDR3 protein: CSASKTGTSSYNSPLHF

CDR3 length: 13
J gene: TRBJ1-2
V gene: TRBV5-1
D gene: TRBD1
clone size: NA
CDR3 DNA: TGCGCCAGCAGCTTGGCCCAGGGGGCTGGCTACACCTTC
CDR3 protein: CASSLAQGAGYTF

CDR3 length: 13
J gene: TRBJ2-1
V gene: TRBV5-1
D gene: NA
clone size: once
CDR3 DNA: TGCGCCAGCAGCTTTGGCGGGTACAATGAGCAGTTCTTC
CDR3 protein: CASSFGGYNEQFF

CDR3 length: 16
J gene: TRBJ1-2
V gene: TRBV3-1/TRBV3-2
D gene: TRBD1
clone size: NA
CDR3 DNA: TGTGCCAGCAGCCACCAGCAAGGACAGGGCTACTATGGCTACACCTTC
CDR3 protein: CASSHQQGQGYYGYTF

CDR3 length: 17
J gene: TRBJ1-3
V gene: TRBV3-1/TRBV3-2
D gene: TRBD1
clone size: NA
CDR3 DNA: TGTGCCAGCAGCCAAAAGGGGGCTCAGGGTGTGAGAAACACCATATATTTT
CDR3 protein: CASSQKGAQGVRNTIYF

CDR3 length: 16
J gene: TRBJ2-3
V gene: TRBV9
D gene: TRBD1
clone size: NA
CDR3 DNA: TGTGCCAGCAGCGTAGAGGGACAGGGGGTAACAGATACGCAGTATTTT
CDR3 protein: CASSVEGQGVTDTQYF

CDR3 length: 15
J gene: TRBJ1-1
V gene: TRBV3-1/TRBV3-2
D gene: TRBD1
clone size: NA
CDR3 DNA: TGTGCCAGCAGCCAGACAGGGAGGTCGGACACTGAAGCTTTCTTT
CDR3 protein: CASSQTGRSDTEAFF

CDR3 length: 14
J gene: TRBJ1-1
V gene: TRBV28
D gene: NA
clone size: NA
CDR3 DNA: TGTGCCAGCAAACCGGGACGGGCTAACACTGAAGCTTTCTTT
CDR3 protein: CASKPGRANTEAFF

CDR3 length: 16
J gene: TRBJ2-3
V gene: TRBV27
D gene: TRBD2
clone size: NA
CDR3 DNA: TGTGCCAGCAGTTTATCCGGGACTAGCGGGGGTTATACGCAGTATTTT
CDR3 protein: CASSLSGTSGGYTQYF

CDR3 length: 18
J gene: TRBJ2-1
V gene: TRBV4-1
D gene: TRBD2
clone size: NA
CDR3 DNA: TGCGCCAGCAGCCACCCAAACCCCCTGGCTAGCGGGGGTAATGAGCAGTTCTTC
CDR3 protein: CASSHPNPLASGGNEQFF

CDR3 length: 17
J gene: TRBJ1-2
V gene: TRBV6-1
D gene: NA
clone size: NA
CDR3 DNA: TGTGCCAGCAGTGAAATTCCCCCTGGGGGGCGTAGCTATGGCTACACCTTC
CDR3 protein: CASSEIPPGGRSYGYTF

CDR3 length: 13
J gene: TRBJ1-1
V gene: TRBV5-4
D gene: NA
clone size: NA
CDR3 DNA: TGTGCCAGCAGAGAGGGGTTTGGGACTGAAGCTTTCTTT
CDR3 protein: CASREGFGTEAFF

CDR3 length: 13
J gene: TRBJ1-2
V gene: TRBV12-3/TRBV12-4
D gene: NA
clone size: NA
CDR3 DNA: TGTGCCAGCCGACCACACGGGGGGAATGGCTACACCTTC
CDR3 protein: CASRPHGGNGYTF